Listed below are T cell receptor beta chains from one sample, sequenced in a study of OX40 agonist ivuxolimab in advanced cancers. The data were produced by immunoSEQ multiplex PCR, yet TCRdb's version contains in-frame clones alone and is incomplete. The sample has tens of thousands of clones, 65% to 85% seen once. The source material was CD4+ or CD8+ T cells sorted from blood, sampled in a trial of the OX40 agonist ivuxolimab. Receptors originate from an adult with an advanced solid tumor such as melanoma, head and neck, liver or kidney cancer. The CDR3 runs from the conserved cysteine through the conserved F or W. A D gene is named only where the DNA matches it firmly. Only part of the rows carry a size: once, few, many, or a class if the clone is expanded.

>NA|TRBV5-1|NA|TRBJ2-5
TGCGCCAGCAGCTTGGGGATGACTCCGACGGTTCAAGAGACCCAGTACTTC
CASSLGMTPTVQETQYF
>NA|TRBV9|NA|TRBJ1-2
TGTGCCAGCAGCGTAAACCCTTGGGGCTACACCTTC
CASSVNPWGYTF
>NA|TRBV6-1|NA|TRBJ2-2
TGTGCCAGCAGTACGAACACCGGGGAGCTGTTTTTT
CASSTNTGELFF
>NA|TRBV29-1|TRBD2|TRBJ2-3
TGCAGCGTGCTAGCGGGGGGGAATTCGGCGCAGTATTTT
CSVLAGGNSAQYF
>NA|TRBV7-9|TRBD2|TRBJ2-5
TGTGCCAGCAGCTCCCCAACGACTAGCAGGTCGGAGACCCAGTACTTC
CASSSPTTSRSETQYF
>NA|TRBV7-8|NA|TRBJ2-7
TGTGCCAGCAGCTTATCAGGGGATCCCTCCTACGAGCAGTACTTC
CASSLSGDPSYEQYF
>NA|TRBV7-2|NA|TRBJ1-2
TGTGCCAGCAGCACGACAGGATTTAACTATGGCTACACCTTC
CASSTTGFNYGYTF
>few|TRBV11-2|TRBD1|TRBJ1-1
TGTGCCAGCAGCTTAGCGGGACAGGGAACTGAAGCTTTCTTT
CASSLAGQGTEAFF
>NA|TRBV28|TRBD1|TRBJ2-7
TGTGCCAGCAGTTTACCAGGGGGCTACGAGCAGTACTTC
CASSLPGGYEQYF
>NA|TRBV6-5|TRBD1|TRBJ1-2
TGTGCCAGCAGTCGGGACAGAGACTATGGCTACACCTTC
CASSRDRDYGYTF
>once|TRBV6-1|NA|TRBJ2-7
TGTGCCAGCAGTGACCCGGCCAGACTTAGTTCCCGAGGGTACTTC
CASSDPARLSSRGYF
>once|TRBV25-1|TRBD1|TRBJ1-2
TGTGCCAGCAGTGATAGACAGGGCCCCCGGGCGGGTACCTATGGCTACACCTTC
CASSDRQGPRAGTYGYTF
>NA|TRBV4-1|NA|TRBJ2-3
TGCGCCAGCAGCCAAAGCCCAGGGGTCCCCACAGATACGCAGTATTTT
CASSQSPGVPTDTQYF
>NA|TRBV7-2|NA|TRBJ1-2
TGTGCCAGCAGCTTAGGAGGAGAGGTGATATATGGCTACACCTTC
CASSLGGEVIYGYTF
>NA|TRBV19|NA|TRBJ2-7
TGTGCCAGTAGTATAGGCGGGACCGGCGGGGACTACGAGCAGTACTTC
CASSIGGTGGDYEQYF
>NA|TRBV18|NA|TRBJ1-3
TGTGCCAGCTCACTACAGGGAGTTATTGGAAACACCATATATTTT
CASSLQGVIGNTIYF
>once|TRBV4-1|NA|TRBJ2-5
TGCGCCAGCAGCCAACTCCCAGGCCAAGAGACCCAGTACTTC
CASSQLPGQETQYF